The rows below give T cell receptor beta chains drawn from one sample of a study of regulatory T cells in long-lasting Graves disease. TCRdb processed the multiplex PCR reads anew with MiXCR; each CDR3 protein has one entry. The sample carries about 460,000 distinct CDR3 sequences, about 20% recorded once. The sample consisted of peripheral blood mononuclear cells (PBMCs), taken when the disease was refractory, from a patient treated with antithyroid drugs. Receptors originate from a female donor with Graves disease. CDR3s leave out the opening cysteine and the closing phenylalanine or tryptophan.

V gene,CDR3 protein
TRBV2,ASRDPGQTNTEAF
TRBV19,ASSITEEGNYGYT
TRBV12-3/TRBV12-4,ASSSPSIEGIEDTEAF
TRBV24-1,ATRSGANTEAF
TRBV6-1,ASIIRQGGEEQY
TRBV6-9,ASSYRQGHEQY
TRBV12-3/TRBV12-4,ASRQGGQETQY
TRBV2,ASSRDSTDTQY
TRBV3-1,ASSQLRQDAF
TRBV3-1,ASSRRTSGQETQY
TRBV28,ASSGDGDTQY
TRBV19,ASTTALGSKTGKGYTEAF
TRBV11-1,ASSSGQLFYGYT
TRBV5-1,ASSPDGAGANVLT
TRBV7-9,ASSLTSRTDSNQPQH